Following are 32 T cell receptor beta chains from one sample sequenced in a study of spatial heterogeneity in lung cancer. Time point described: blood at routine non-recurrence follow-up after resection. TCRdb processed the 5' RACE reads anew with MiXCR; each CDR3 protein has one entry. This sample yields 7,500 to 10,000 distinct CDR3 sequences, of which around a quarter are seen a single time; nearly 4% belongs to the top ten. The material was PBMCs, obtained at follow-up. The origin of the receptors is a female donor with early-stage non-small cell lung cancer.

The sample holds a few counts of this clonotype. The V and J genes are TRBV6-2 or TRBV6-3 and TRBJ2-7; 13 bases agree with TRBD2. From germline, CDR1 is MNHEY and CDR2 SVGEGT. V trimming: 6 bases; J trimming: 0 bases; junction bases outside the gene matches: 11. The CDR3 sequence is 18 residues long. Here the CDR3 DNA reads TGTGCCAGCAGCCAACCGCCGGGACTAGCGGGGTCCTCCTACGAGCAGTACTTC. As protein: CASSQPPGLAGSSYEQYF.

The gene calls are TRBV28 and TRBJ2-7; D not resolved. Germline CDR1 and CDR2: MDHEN and SYDVKM. CDR3 length: 12 amino acids. Trimming took 3 bases from V and 1 from J, leaving 4 bases between them. CDR3: CASSFLSYEQYF. CDR3 bases: TGTGCCAGCAGTTTTCTTTCCTACGAGCAGTACTTC.

This chain joins TRBV5-1 and TRBJ2-3; no clear D gene. Trimming stripped 0 bases from V and 2 bases from J, with 4 bases between. The CDR3 is made up of 13 amino acids. CDR1 and CDR2 (germline): SGHRS, YFSETQ. Written as DNA, the CDR3 is TGCGCCAGCAGCTTGGCGGTCACAGATACGCAGTATTTT. Translation: CASSLAVTDTQYF.

Of note for this clonotype: The junction departs from the called germline gene at one end, perhaps through a read error. The chain is built from TRBV11-2 and TRBJ2-5; no clear D. This CDR3 comprises 13 residues. Germline V gene data show CDR1 as SGHAT and CDR2 as FQNNGV. The CDR3 region is CVSSRAAWETQYF. The CDR3 DNA reads TGTGTCAGCAGCCGCGCGGCGTGGGAGACCCAGTACTTC.

This CDR3 is CASSLDPAGNYGYTF. CDR3 DNA sequence: TGCGCCAGCAGCTTGGACCCGGCTGGAAACTATGGCTACACCTTC. The chain joins TRBV5-1 to TRBJ1-2; D gene ambiguous. V was clipped by 0 bases and J by 2 bases, with 11 bases between them. CDR1 SGHRS and CDR2 YFSETQ come from the germline V gene. The CDR3 length is 15 residues.

This chain links TRBV27 with TRBJ2-5; 8 bases line up with TRBD2. The trim removed 9 bases at V and 4 bases at J, leaving 10 bases unmatched. The CDR3 has 14 residues. Germline values: CDR1 MNHEY, CDR2 SMNVEV (reference sequence). The CDR3 DNA follows: TGTGCCAGTAAATCGAGCGGGAGCGTAGAGACCCAGTACTTC. As protein: CASKSSGSVETQYF.

This clonotype was recorded once. The chain recombines TRBV29-1 with TRBJ2-2, with D uncertain. The CDR3 covers 12 residues. Germline V CDR1 and CDR2: SQVTM, ANQGSEA. V shed 5 bases and J shed 1 base, with 5 bases lying between them. The CDR3 here is CSVRENTGELFF. In DNA, the CDR3 is TGCAGCGTTAGGGAGAACACCGGGGAGCTGTTTTTT.

Sample share makes this clonotype medium-sized. The chain recombines TRBV19 with TRBJ2-1, with TRBD2 matching 10 bases. The V segment lost 4 bases and the J segment 13 bases; nucleotides outside the gene matches: 10. CDR3 length: 14 residues. Germline V gene lookup returns CDR1 LNHDA and CDR2 SQIVND (reference sequence). This CDR3 reads CASSRPSGSHRQFF. The CDR3 DNA reads as TGTGCCAGTAGTAGGCCTAGCGGGAGCCATAGACAGTTCTTC. Full variable domain (rest looked up from reference TRBV19 and TRBJ2-1): DGGITQSPKYLFRKEGQNVTLSCEQNLNHDAMYWYRQDPGQGLRLIYYSQIVNDFQKGDIAEGYSVSREKKESFPLTVTSAQKNPTAFYLCASSRPSGSHRQFFGPGTRLTVL.

This clonotype was seen only a few times. CDR3 loop: CATQFIYEQYF. The CDR3 region has the DNA TGTGCCACCCAGTTTATCTACGAGCAGTACTTC. The chain recombines TRBV28 with TRBJ2-7; D uncertain. The CDR3 loop spans 11 amino acids. The V and J ends lost 10 bases and 3 bases respectively, with 10 bases between them. Germline loops: CDR1 MDHEN, CDR2 SYDVKM.

This clonotype occurred a few times. The V call is TRBV29-1, the J call TRBJ2-7, with TRBD1 matching over 7 bases. With 8 bases clipped from V and 6 bases from J, the junction kept 10 bases outside the gene matches. In germline, CDR1 is SQVTM, CDR2 ANQGSEA. This CDR3 spans 12 amino acids. In DNA form, the CDR3 reads TGCAGCATCCCGGGACAGTCGCCCGAGCAGTACTTC. Protein product: CSIPGQSPEQYF.

In its sample, this clonotype was seen once. V and J are TRBV3-1 and TRBJ2-2; D unclear. CDR1 is LGHDT and CDR2 is YNNKEL in the germline V gene (reference sequence). V was clipped by 2 bases and J by 3 bases, with 7 bases between them. This CDR3 contains 14 residues. The CDR3: CASSQSVDTGELFF. CDR3 nucleotides: TGTGCCAGCAGCCAATCCGTTGACACCGGGGAGCTGTTTTTT.

The chain recombines TRBV2 with TRBJ2-2; D is perhaps TRBD2 (6 bases). Trimming pared 5 bases from V and 5 bases from J, leaving 12 bases between. The V gene's germline CDR1 is SNHLY and CDR2 FYNNEI. The CDR3 spans 14 residues. In DNA, the CDR3 is TGTGCCAGCAGTCTGACCGGGGGAACCGGGGAGCTGTTTTTT. It is translated as CASSLTGGTGELFF. Together with reference TRBV2 and TRBJ2-2, the CDR3 gives the full variable domain: EPEVTQTPSHQVTQMGQEVILRCVPISNHLYFYWYRQILGQKVEFLVSFYNNEISEKSEIFDDQFSVERPDGSNFTLKIRSTKLEDSAMYFCASSLTGGTGELFFGEGSRLTVL.

The J gene is TRBJ1-2, the V gene TRBV6-8, with 10 bases matching TRBD1. The germline gives CDR1 MNHGY, CDR2 SAAAGT. The V segment lost 6 bases and the J segment 4 bases; nucleotides outside the gene matches: 8. The CDR3 has 15 amino acids. The CDR3 protein is CASSLRQGARYGYTF. The CDR3, as DNA: TGTGCCAGCAGCCTCAGACAGGGGGCACGCTATGGCTACACCTTC.

This clonotype was detected a few times. The genes are TRBV6-2 or TRBV6-3 and TRBJ2-3; 13 bases fit TRBD2. The germline CDR1 and CDR2 sequences are MNHEY and SVGEGT. The junction had 7 bases not matched to a gene; V was cut back by 5 bases and J by 5 bases. This CDR3 is 16 amino acids long. CDR3 region: CASSPGLAGALDTQYF. DNA for the CDR3: TGTGCCAGCAGTCCCGGACTAGCGGGAGCGTTAGATACGCAGTATTTT.

This sequence joins TRBV27 and TRBJ1-5; possibly TRBD1 for D (6 bases). Per the germline V gene, CDR1 is MNHEY and CDR2 is SMNVEV (reference sequence). This CDR3 is 17 amino acids long. V was trimmed by 2 bases and J by 3 bases, leaving 17 bases between them. CDR3 in DNA: TGTGCCAGCAGTTTAGCAGGGGACCTGGGGCACAATCAGCCCCAGCATTTT. It encodes CASSLAGDLGHNQPQHF.

CDR3 coding DNA: TGTGCCAGTAGTAACAGGAACCAAGAGACCCAGTACTTC. It specifies CASSNRNQETQYF. This chain joins TRBV19 and TRBJ2-5; weak D call: TRBD1 (5 bases). The CDR3 consists of 13 residues. Germline-derived CDR1 and CDR2 are LNHDA and SQIVND (reference sequence). Trimming cost V 4 bases and J 0 bases, with 6 bases left between them.

This chain joins TRBV5-4 and TRBJ2-1, with a weak D call TRBD2 (6 bases). The CDR3 spans 14 residues. CDR1 SGHNT and CDR2 YYREEE come from the germline V gene (reference sequence). V was clipped by 5 bases and J by 9 bases, with 18 bases between them. The CDR3 nucleotides are TGTGCCAGCAGTTCGCGGGATTTTTCTCGTGAGCAGTTCTTC. Translated, it gives CASSSRDFSREQFF.

The CDR3 DNA sequence: TGTGCCAGCTCACCAGAGGGACCCTATGGCTACACCTTC. This codes for CASSPEGPYGYTF. The chain couples TRBV18 to TRBJ1-2; possibly TRBD1 for D (5 bases). The CDR3 is 13 amino acids. V was shortened by 2 bases and J by 4 bases, with 8 bases between the two germline ends. CDR1 and CDR2 (germline): KGHSH, LQKENI.

This sequence joins TRBV28 and TRBJ2-7; tentative D call: TRBD2 (6 bases). Between the trimmed V and J ends, which lost 5 bases and 5 bases, there was a span of 16 bases. Germline CDR1 reads MDHEN; CDR2 reads SYDVKM. This CDR3 region has 14 residues. The CDR3 protein is CASSVKSGLDEQYF. The CDR3 DNA follows: TGTGCCAGCAGTGTTAAGTCGGGACTCGACGAGCAGTACTTC.

The V gene is TRBV3-1, the J gene TRBJ2-5; 11 positions agree with TRBD2. This CDR3 region has 15 residues. Germline-derived CDR1 and CDR2 are LGHDT and YNNKEL (reference sequence). Trimming at V came to 4 bases and at J to 3 bases, leaving 4 bases not matched to a gene. The CDR3 loop is CASSLGLAEEETQYF. CDR3 bases: TGTGCCAGCAGCCTGGGACTAGCGGAGGAAGAGACCCAGTACTTC.

This rearrangement joins TRBV7-7 to TRBJ1-1; 9 bases line up with TRBD1. This CDR3 spans 15 amino acids. With V trimmed by 6 bases and J by 2 bases, 7 bases remained unmatched. Germline V gives CDR1 SSHAT, CDR2 FNYEAQ (reference sequence). The CDR3 reads CASSRTGQGNTEAFF. In DNA form, the CDR3 reads TGTGCCAGCAGTCGTACGGGACAGGGAAACACTGAAGCTTTCTTT.

Only a few counts were recorded for this clonotype. The chain carries TRBV7-2 and TRBJ2-7; 7 nucleotides align to TRBD1. Germline V gene lookup returns CDR1 SGHTA and CDR2 FQGNSA. This CDR3 spans 12 amino acids. Germline trimming cut 5 bases from V and 6 bases from J; bases unmatched to any gene: 4. The DNA for the CDR3 is TGTGCCAGCAGCCATACAGGGGTCGAGCAGTACTTC. Translating it yields CASSHTGVEQYF.

In this sample, this clonotype turned up a few times. The chain carries TRBV30 and TRBJ2-6; D possibly uses TRBD1 or TRBD2 (5 bases each). This CDR3 contains 16 residues. The germline V gene encodes CDR1 GTSNPN and CDR2 SVGIG (reference sequence). The V and J ends lost 2 bases and 4 bases respectively, with 15 bases between them. The CDR3 sequence is CAWSIGATAGANVLTF. The DNA for the CDR3 is TGTGCCTGGAGTATCGGGGCCACGGCGGGGGCCAACGTCCTGACTTTC.

The chain employs TRBV7-4 and TRBJ2-1, with 8 positions matching TRBD2. The J segment lost 9 bases and the V segment lost 4 bases, leaving 14 bases of the junction unmatched. The germline V gene encodes CDR1 SGHVT and CDR2 SQSDAQ. The CDR3 has 16 residues. The CDR3 protein is CASSSHPGLDVTEQFF. CDR3 nucleotides: TGTGCCAGCAGCTCCCACCCGGGACTAGATGTTACTGAGCAGTTCTTC.

The chain joins TRBV6-2 or TRBV6-3 to TRBJ2-2; D might be TRBD1 or TRBD2, each matching 6 bases. Trimming took off 8 bases at V and 1 base at J, with 14 bases between the two ends. Germline V gene sequence: CDR1 MNHEY, CDR2 SVGEGT. The CDR3 spans 15 residues. The CDR3 DNA sequence: TGTGCCAGCGGGGGGCAGCGGATGAACACCGGGGAGCTGTTTTTT. This encodes CASGGQRMNTGELFF.

The chain carries TRBV6-5 and TRBJ2-3, with 9 bases aligning to TRBD2. With V trimmed by 8 bases and J by 2 bases, 11 bases remained unmatched. CDR3 size: 16 residues. Germline values: CDR1 MNHEY, CDR2 SVGAGI. The CDR3 DNA is TGTGCCAGCTCCGACGGGCTAGCGGGATTCACAGATACGCAGTATTTT. This gives the protein CASSDGLAGFTDTQYF.

The chain couples TRBV28 to TRBJ2-4; no reliable D call. Trimming left V 7 bases short and J 0 bases short, with 10 bases between. CDR1 and CDR2 (germline): MDHEN, SYDVKM. This CDR3 region has 14 residues. The CDR3: CASTEDLAKNIQYF. CDR3 sequence (DNA): TGTGCCAGCACTGAAGATCTAGCCAAAAACATTCAGTACTTC.

This clonotype is labeled as medium-sized. The chain recombines TRBV6-4 with TRBJ2-1, with 12 bases that match TRBD1. Germline V gene lookup returns CDR1 MRHNA and CDR2 SNTAGT. The CDR3 has 14 residues. J lost 10 bases, V lost 6 bases, and 7 bases had no gene match. The CDR3 sequence is CASSSGTGGGEQFF. In nucleotides, the CDR3 is TGTGCCAGCAGCTCCGGGACAGGGGGCGGGGAGCAGTTCTTC.

This clonotype was seen a handful of times. The chain is built from TRBV14 and TRBJ2-1; a possible D gene is TRBD1 (6 bases). The V gene lost 2 bases and the J gene lost 7 bases, with 21 bases spanning the gap. CDR1 and CDR2 from the germline V gene are SGHDN and FVKESK. The CDR3 totals 17 residues. DNA for the CDR3: TGTGCCAGCAGCCAAAGGGGGTCTGGTGGGAGTCGAAATGAGCAGTTCTTC. Translation gives CASSQRGSGGSRNEQFF. The full variable domain, rest sourced from reference TRBV14 and TRBJ2-1, is EAGVTQFPSHSVIEKGQTVTLRCDPISGHDNLYWYRRVMGKEIKFLLHFVKESKQDESGMPNNRFLAERTGGTYSTLKVQPAELEDSGVYFCASSQRGSGGSRNEQFFGPGTRLTVL.

The rearrangement uses TRBV5-4 and TRBJ2-5; 7 positions agree with TRBD2. With 0 bases clipped from V and 5 bases from J, the junction kept 7 bases outside the gene matches. Germline loops: CDR1 SGHNT, CDR2 YYREEE (reference sequence). The CDR3 runs to 15 residues. CDR3 bases: TGTGCCAGCAGCTTGGAGCTAGCGGCGGGGGAGACCCAGTACTTC. This gives the protein CASSLELAAGETQYF.

CDR3 bases: TGTGCCAGCAGCGTTGGGACCGGGGAGCTGTTTTTT. Its translation is CASSVGTGELFF. This chain uses TRBV9 with TRBJ2-2; D remains unclear. V was trimmed by 2 bases and J by 5 bases, leaving 4 bases between them. The V gene's germline CDR1 is SGDLS and CDR2 YYNGEE. The length of the CDR3 is 12 residues. The whole variable domain, filled in from reference TRBV9 and TRBJ2-2, reads DSGVTQTPKHLITATGQRVTLRCSPRSGDLSVYWYQQSLDQGLQFLIQYYNGEERAKGNILERFSAQQFPDLHSELNLSSLELGDSALYFCASSVGTGELFFGEGSRLTVL.

This clonotype was picked up one time. The chain employs TRBV28 and TRBJ2-7, with D possibly being TRBD2 (5 bases). The CDR3 contains 16 residues. Germline-derived CDR1 and CDR2 are MDHEN and SYDVKM. V shed 5 bases and J shed 6 bases, with 23 bases lying between them. The CDR3 protein is CASSTPTRIAYGEQYF. The CDR3, as DNA: TGTGCCAGCAGTACGCCAACTAGAATCGCTTACGGCGAGCAGTACTTC.